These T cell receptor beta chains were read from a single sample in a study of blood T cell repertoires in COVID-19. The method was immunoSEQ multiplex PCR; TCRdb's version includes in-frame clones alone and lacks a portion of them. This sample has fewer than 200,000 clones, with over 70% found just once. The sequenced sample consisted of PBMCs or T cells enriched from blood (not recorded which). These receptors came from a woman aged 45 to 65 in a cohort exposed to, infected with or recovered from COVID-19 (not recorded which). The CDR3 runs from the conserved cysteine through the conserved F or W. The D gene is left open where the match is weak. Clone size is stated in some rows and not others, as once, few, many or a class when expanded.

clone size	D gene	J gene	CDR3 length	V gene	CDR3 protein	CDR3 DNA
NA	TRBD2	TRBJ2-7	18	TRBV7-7	CASSLTDGRDYPFREQYF	TGTGCTAGCAGCTTAACGGACGGGCGGGACTACCCTTTTCGTGAGCAGTACTTC
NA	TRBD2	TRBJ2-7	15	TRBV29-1	CSGQTEPGGHYEQYF	TGCAGCGGACAGACAGAGCCGGGAGGGCATTACGAGCAGTACTTC
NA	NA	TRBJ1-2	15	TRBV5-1	CASSLAPNREGGYTF	TGCGCCAGCAGCTTGGCTCCCAACAGGGAAGGGGGCTACACCTTC
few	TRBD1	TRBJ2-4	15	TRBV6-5	CASSYSPGQVNIQYF	TGTGCCAGCAGTTACTCTCCCGGACAGGTTAACATTCAGTACTTC
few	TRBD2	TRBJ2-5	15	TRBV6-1	CASSEAITGGWTQYF	TGTGCCAGCAGTGAAGCAATCACCGGGGGGTGGACCCAGTACTTC
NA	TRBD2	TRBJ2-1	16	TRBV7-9	CASILTTPGTKNEQFF	TGTGCCAGCATCCTAACGACTCCCGGGACTAAAAATGAGCAGTTCTTC
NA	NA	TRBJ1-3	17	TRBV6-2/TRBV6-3	CASSYYTSWTSGNTIYF	TGTGCCAGCAGTTACTACACATCGTGGACATCTGGAAACACCATATATTTT
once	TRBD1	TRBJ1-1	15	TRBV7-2	CASSSLGQGLTEAFF	TGTGCCAGCAGCTCCCTGGGACAGGGACTTACTGAAGCTTTCTTT
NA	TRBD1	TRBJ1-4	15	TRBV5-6	CASSFNRGTNEKLFF	TGTGCCAGCAGCTTTAACAGGGGAACTAATGAAAAACTGTTTTTT
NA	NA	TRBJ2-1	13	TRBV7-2	CASSPPDTFEQFF	TGTGCCAGCAGCCCACCTGACACGTTTGAGCAGTTCTTC
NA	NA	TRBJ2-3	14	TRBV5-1	CASSLFLYEDTQYF	TGCGCCAGCAGCTTGTTCCTTTACGAGGATACGCAGTATTTT
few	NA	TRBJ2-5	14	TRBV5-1	CASSRQAMQETQYF	TGCGCCAGCAGTCGACAGGCCATGCAAGAGACCCAGTACTTC
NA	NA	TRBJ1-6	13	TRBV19	CASDKGENSPLHF	TGTGCCAGTGACAAGGGGGAAAATTCACCCCTCCACTTT
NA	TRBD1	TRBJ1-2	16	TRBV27	CASSFTGTEALYGYTF	TGTGCCAGCAGTTTTACCGGGACAGAAGCACTCTATGGCTACACCTTC
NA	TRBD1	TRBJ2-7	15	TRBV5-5	CASSTDRGQGDEQYF	TGTGCCAGCAGCACCGACAGGGGGCAGGGGGACGAGCAGTACTTC
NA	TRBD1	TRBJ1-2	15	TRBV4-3	CASSQPGQIIYGYTF	TGCGCCAGCAGCCAACCGGGACAGATAATCTATGGCTACACCTTC
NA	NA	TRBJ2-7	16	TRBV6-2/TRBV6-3	CASSSRGARRQLEQYF	TGTGCCAGCAGTTCTAGAGGAGCGCGACGCCAGCTCGAGCAGTACTTC
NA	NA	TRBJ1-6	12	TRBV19	CASRGPGSPLHF	TGTGCCAGTAGGGGCCCAGGTTCACCCCTCCACTTT
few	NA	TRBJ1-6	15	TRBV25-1	CASSGVGQSSRPLHF	TGTGCCAGCAGTGGCGTTGGACAATCATCAAGACCCCTCCACTTT
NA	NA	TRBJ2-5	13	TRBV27	CASSLFGQETQYF	TGTGCCAGCAGTTTATTCGGGCAAGAGACCCAGTACTTC
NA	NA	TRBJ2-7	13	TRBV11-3	CASSPERGYEQYF	TGTGCCAGCAGCCCCGAACGGGGCTACGAGCAGTACTTC
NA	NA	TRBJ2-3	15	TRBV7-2	CASSLERRETDTQYF	TGTGCCAGCAGCTTAGAGCGGCGGGAAACAGATACGCAGTATTTT
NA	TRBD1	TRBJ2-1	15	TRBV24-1	CATSDSRTGLSEQFF	TGTGCCACCAGTGATTCTCGGACAGGGTTGAGTGAGCAGTTCTTC
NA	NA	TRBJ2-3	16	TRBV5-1	CASSLRGASSTDTQYF	TGCGCCAGCAGCTTGCGGGGGGCCTCTAGCACAGATACGCAGTATTTT